This is a list of T cell receptor beta chains from one sample in a study of neoadjuvant nivolumab and ipilimumab in lung cancer. Profiled with immunoSEQ multiplex PCR; TCRdb holds only in-frame clones, not every one. The sample includes tens of thousands of clones, around 90% of them seen just once. The sequencing here drew on peripheral blood, taken after neoadjuvant nivolumab, alone or with ipilimumab, at or shortly before surgery. These receptor sequences come from an adult with non-small cell lung cancer. The CDR3 runs from the conserved cysteine through the conserved F or W. Each record gives: CDR3 protein, CDR3 DNA, clone size, J gene, V gene, D gene. The D gene is left open where the match is weak. Where a row states a size, it is once, few, many or the class of an expanded clone; other rows omit it.

CASSLAYRGRQETQYF,TGTGCCAGCAGCTTGGCCTACAGGGGGCGTCAAGAGACCCAGTACTTC,once,TRBJ2-5,TRBV5-4,TRBD1
CASSLAGGMPDTQYF,TGCGCCAGCAGCTTAGCGGGAGGGATGCCAGATACGCAGTATTTT,.,TRBJ2-3,TRBV5-1,TRBD2
CASSLGGGPGTDTQYF,TGCGCCAGCAGCTTGGGGGGAGGGCCTGGCACAGATACGCAGTATTTT,.,TRBJ2-3,TRBV5-1,TRBD2
CASSVDLIETQYF,TGTGCCAGCAGCGTCGACTTGATAGAGACCCAGTACTTC,.,TRBJ2-5,TRBV9,.
CASSPSNTGELFF,TGTGCCAGCAGCCCATCGAACACCGGGGAGCTGTTTTTT,.,TRBJ2-2,TRBV11-2,.
CASSLEGREAHTDTQYF,TGCGCCAGCAGCTTGGAAGGTCGGGAGGCCCACACAGATACGCAGTATTTT,once,TRBJ2-3,TRBV5-1,TRBD2
CASSYQGEETQYF,TGCGCCAGCAGCTACCAGGGTGAAGAGACCCAGTACTTC,.,TRBJ2-5,TRBV5-1,.
CASSWSGSGSTDTQYF,TGCGCCAGCAGCTGGTCGGGTAGCGGGAGTACAGATACGCAGTATTTT,.,TRBJ2-3,TRBV5-1,TRBD2
CASSYSRGRGGYTF,TGTGCCAGCAGTTACTCGAGGGGGCGGGGTGGCTACACCTTC,once,TRBJ1-2,TRBV6-5,TRBD1
CASSIAGGGYEQYF,TGTGCCAGTAGTATAGCCGGCGGGGGCTACGAGCAGTACTTC,.,TRBJ2-7,TRBV19,TRBD2
CASSLTSGRTGETQYF,TGTGCCAGCAGCCTTACTAGCGGGAGGACCGGAGAGACCCAGTACTTC,.,TRBJ2-5,TRBV28,TRBD2
CASRASGSYTGELFF,TGTGCCAGCAGGGCTAGCGGGAGTTACACCGGGGAGCTGTTTTTT,.,TRBJ2-2,TRBV6-1,TRBD2
CASSSLAGVTLSTGELFF,TGTGCCAGCAGTTCTCTAGCGGGAGTGACGTTAAGCACCGGGGAGCTGTTTTTT,.,TRBJ2-2,TRBV27,TRBD2
CASSMGRDGGQPQHF,TGTGCCAGTAGTATGGGCAGGGATGGAGGTCAGCCCCAGCATTTT,.,TRBJ1-5,TRBV19,.
CASSLEDPGNQPQHF,TGCGCCAGCAGCTTGGAGGATCCGGGAAATCAGCCCCAGCATTTT,few,TRBJ1-5,TRBV5-1,.
CASSLGGLSREAFF,TGCGCCAGCAGCTTGGGGGGGCTCAGTCGTGAAGCTTTCTTT,.,TRBJ1-1,TRBV5-1,.
CASRDTEAFF,TGTGCCAGCAGGGACACTGAAGCTTTCTTT,.,TRBJ1-1,TRBV2,.
CASSTTGGMGETQYF,TGTGCCAGCAGCACCACAGGGGGAATGGGGGAGACCCAGTACTTC,.,TRBJ2-5,TRBV5-4,TRBD1
CASSPEPWDEQFF,TGTGCCAGCTCACCAGAGCCCTGGGATGAGCAGTTCTTC,.,TRBJ2-1,TRBV18,.
CASSSLGTGNNEQFF,TGTGCCAGCAGCTCCCTTGGGACAGGGAACAATGAGCAGTTCTTC,.,TRBJ2-1,TRBV11-2,TRBD1
CASSPSGVPGYEQYF,TGTGCCAGCAGTCCCTCAGGGGTTCCAGGCTACGAGCAGTACTTC,.,TRBJ2-7,TRBV6-1,.
CASSLAYNPTGELFF,TGTGCCAGCAGCTTAGCCTACAACCCCACCGGGGAGCTGTTTTTT,.,TRBJ2-2,TRBV9,.
CATSRDRGAAEQYF,TGTGCCACCAGCAGAGATCGGGGAGCTGCCGAGCAGTACTTC,.,TRBJ2-7,TRBV15,.
CASSSGSLSSYEQYF,TGTGCCAGCAGCTCGGGCTCCTTGAGCTCCTACGAGCAGTACTTC,few,TRBJ2-7,TRBV7-9,.
CASSPLTGNQETQYF,TGCGCCAGCAGCCCACTAACAGGAAACCAAGAGACCCAGTACTTC,.,TRBJ2-5,TRBV5-1,.
CASSLEGSNTGELFF,TGTGCCAGCAGCTTAGAGGGGAGTAACACCGGGGAGCTGTTTTTT,.,TRBJ2-2,TRBV11-3,.
CASSSAGTNEKLFF,TGTGCCAGCAGCTCAGCAGGGACTAATGAAAAACTGTTTTTT,once,TRBJ1-4,TRBV7-9,.
CASSIRTGANTEAFF,TGTGCCAGCAGTATTCGGACAGGGGCGAACACTGAAGCTTTCTTT,.,TRBJ1-1,TRBV6-1,TRBD1
CASSDPTGTNTGELFF,TGCGCCAGCAGCGACCCGACAGGGACGAACACCGGGGAGCTGTTTTTT,.,TRBJ2-2,TRBV5-1,TRBD1
CASSFRSGSTWSEQFF,TGCGCCAGCAGCTTCCGCAGCGGGAGTACGTGGAGTGAGCAGTTCTTC,.,TRBJ2-1,TRBV5-1,TRBD2
CASSSGLAVNGELFF,TGTGCCAGCAGCTCGGGACTAGCGGTGAACGGGGAGCTGTTTTTT,few,TRBJ2-2,TRBV5-4,TRBD2
CASSLAGTGLANEKLFF,TGCGCCAGCAGCTTGGCTGGGACAGGGCTGGCTAATGAAAAACTGTTTTTT,.,TRBJ1-4,TRBV5-1,TRBD1
CASSERDGLGYTF,TGTGCCAGCAGTGAGAGAGACGGTCTAGGCTACACCTTC,.,TRBJ1-2,TRBV6-1,.
CASSLEGQLRTDTQYF,TGTGCCAGCAGCTTGGAGGGACAGTTGCGCACAGATACGCAGTATTTT,.,TRBJ2-3,TRBV5-5,TRBD1
CASSLGLAGGQDTQYF,TGTGCCAGCAGCTTGGGGTTAGCGGGAGGGCAAGATACGCAGTATTTT,.,TRBJ2-3,TRBV5-8,TRBD2
CASSLEQGFYEQYF,TGTGCCAGCAGCTTAGAACAGGGGTTTTACGAGCAGTACTTC,.,TRBJ2-7,TRBV11-2,TRBD1
CASSPPNSGTGHSNQPQHF,TGTGCCAGCAGTCCGCCCAACTCCGGGACAGGACATAGCAATCAGCCCCAGCATTTT,.,TRBJ1-5,TRBV2,TRBD1
CASTPALGGHEQYF,TGTGCCAGCACTCCCGCACTAGGGGGCCACGAGCAGTACTTC,.,TRBJ2-7,TRBV6-5,TRBD1
CSVKGNTEAFF,TGCAGCGTAAAGGGGAACACTGAAGCTTTCTTT,once,TRBJ1-1,TRBV29-1,.
CASSVPPGAGRATNEKLFF,TGTGCCAGTAGTGTCCCCCCCGGGGCCGGGCGCGCAACTAATGAAAAACTGTTTTTT,.,TRBJ1-4,TRBV19,.
CASSAIQGRNTEAFF,TGTGCCAGCAGCGCCATCCAGGGGAGGAACACTGAAGCTTTCTTT,.,TRBJ1-1,TRBV5-5,.
CASSSSRDLYEQYF,TGTGCCAGCAGTTCATCCCGGGACCTTTACGAGCAGTACTTC,.,TRBJ2-7,TRBV28,.
CASSLDLGQGARGYTF,TGTGCCAGCAGCTTGGACTTGGGACAGGGGGCGCGTGGCTACACCTTC,.,TRBJ1-2,TRBV5-8,TRBD1
CASTLGTSGRYEQYF,TGTGCCAGCACGCTAGGGACTAGCGGGAGGTACGAGCAGTACTTC,.,TRBJ2-7,TRBV6-1,TRBD2
CATSRDPGPGQPQHF,TGTGCCACCAGCAGAGATCCGGGTCCAGGCCAGCCCCAGCATTTT,.,TRBJ1-5,TRBV15,.
CASSLGPLNGYTF,TGTGCCAGCAGCTTAGGCCCCTTAAACGGCTACACCTTC,.,TRBJ1-2,TRBV7-8,.
CSGTGGQGNTEAFF,TGCAGCGGGACAGGAGGACAGGGGAACACTGAAGCTTTCTTT,.,TRBJ1-1,TRBV29-1,TRBD1
CASRIQGQVNTEAFF,TGTGCCAGCAGAATACAGGGGCAGGTAAACACTGAAGCTTTCTTT,.,TRBJ1-1,TRBV28,TRBD1
CASSNGRGYEQYF,TGCGCCAGCAGCAACGGGAGAGGGTACGAGCAGTACTTC,.,TRBJ2-7,TRBV4-1,.
CSVAGYYGYTF,TGCAGCGTTGCCGGATACTATGGCTACACCTTC,.,TRBJ1-2,TRBV29-1,.
CASSLAVQGGVVNTQYF,TGTGCCAGCAGCTTAGCCGTCCAGGGGGGGGTTGTGAATACGCAGTATTTT,.,TRBJ2-3,TRBV7-9,.
CASSPQGAYGYTF,TGTGCCAGCAGCCCACAGGGGGCTTATGGCTACACCTTC,.,TRBJ1-2,TRBV9,TRBD1